The 23 T cell receptor beta chains reported below all come from one sample, sequenced in a study of blood T cell repertoires in COVID-19. Profiled with immunoSEQ multiplex PCR; TCRdb holds only in-frame clones, not every one. The sample holds more than 90,000 clones; around 88% are singletons and the top ten take approximately 20%. What was sequenced was peripheral blood. The receptor set was obtained from a woman in her fifties or sixties with COVID-19, enrolled during active disease.

This clone turned up a few times. The chain is built from TRBV11-2 and TRBJ2-5; TRBD2 matches 12 bases. The length of the CDR3 is 14 residues. Trimming at V came to 6 bases and at J to 7 bases, leaving 6 bases not matched to a gene. The germline CDR1 and CDR2 sequences are SGHAT and FQNNGV. In DNA form, the CDR3 reads TGTGCCAGCAGTAGACTAGCGGGGGAGGTGACCCAGTACTTC. As protein: CASSRLAGEVTQYF.

The V call is TRBV15, the J call TRBJ2-3; 7 bases map to TRBD2. This CDR3 comprises 15 residues. Germline V gene data show CDR1 as LNHNV and CDR2 as YYDKDF (reference sequence). Losses at the gene ends were 4 bases for V and 2 bases for J; bases not matched to a gene: 6. The CDR3 protein is CATSMGLADTDTQYF. The CDR3 nucleotides are TGTGCCACCAGCATGGGCCTAGCGGACACAGATACGCAGTATTTT.

The CDR3 DNA is TGCAGTGCTAGTGGGACAGCCCTATCTAGCTCCTACGAGCAGTACTTC. This encodes CSASGTALSSSYEQYF. The J gene is TRBJ2-7, the V gene TRBV20-1, with 7 positions matching TRBD1. CDR1 is DFQATT, CDR2 SNEGSKA, per germline (reference sequence). The CDR3 sequence is 16 residues long. The trim removed 3 bases at V and 0 bases at J, leaving 11 bases unmatched.

This chain uses TRBV5-4 with TRBJ2-7; TRBD1 aligns across 8 bases. The CDR3 extends over 14 amino acids. From germline, CDR1 is SGHNT and CDR2 YYREEE (reference sequence). Trimming at V came to 2 bases and at J to 1 base, leaving 2 bases not matched to a gene. For the CDR3, the DNA is TGTGCCAGCAGCTTCCGGGACAGGTCCTACGAGCAGTACTTC. Protein sequence: CASSFRDRSYEQYF.

V and J are TRBV10-3 and TRBJ2-3; D call uncertain. CDR1 ENHRY and CDR2 SYGVKD come from the germline V gene. The CDR3 covers 14 residues. V shed 4 bases and J shed 6 bases, with 14 bases lying between them. CDR3 DNA sequence: TGTGCCATCAGTGCACGTCTCGGGTTGGATACGCAGTATTTT. Translating it yields CAISARLGLDTQYF.

The chain has TRBV7-2 and TRBJ2-6; 9 bases match TRBD1. The CDR3 has 18 residues. Germline lookup yields CDR1 SGHTA and CDR2 FQGNSA. Trimming cost V 5 bases and J 0 bases; bases outside gene matches: 8. CDR3 nucleotides: TGTGCCAGCAGCCCTAAGGGACAGGGCATCTCTGGGGCCAACGTCCTGACTTTC. Translation gives CASSPKGQGISGANVLTF.

This rearrangement joins TRBV11-1 to TRBJ2-5; D not certain. The V end was cut by 3 bases, the J end by 0 bases, with 5 bases between. Germline V CDR1 and CDR2: SGHAT, FQDESV (reference sequence). The CDR3 sequence is 13 residues long. The CDR3 reads CASSFYHQETQYF. The CDR3 DNA is TGTGCCAGCAGCTTCTACCACCAAGAGACCCAGTACTTC.

V gene TRBV6-2 or TRBV6-3 combines with J gene TRBJ1-6; D ambiguous. The germline CDR1 and CDR2 sequences are MNHEY and SVGEGT. This CDR3 is 12 amino acids long. V dropped 4 bases and J dropped 8 bases, with 6 bases sitting between them. The CDR3 protein is CASSSTYSPLHF. CDR3 DNA sequence: TGTGCCAGCAGTTCTACCTATTCACCCCTCCACTTT.

In this sample, this clone turned up once. The chain couples TRBV7-2 to TRBJ2-1; weak D call: TRBD1 (6 bases). Trimming left V 3 bases short and J 2 bases short, with 8 bases between. This CDR3 contains 14 residues. Germline CDR1 is SGHTA and CDR2 is FQGNSA. CDR3 protein: CASSFGTPYNEQFF. The DNA for the CDR3 is TGTGCCAGCAGCTTCGGGACACCCTACAATGAGCAGTTCTTC. The entire variable domain, with the rest obtained from reference TRBV7-2 and TRBJ2-1, is as follows: GAGVSQSPSNKVTEKGKDVELRCDPISGHTALYWYRQSLGQGLEFLIYFQGNSAPDKSGLPSDRFSAERTGGSVSTLTIQRTQQEDSAVYLCASSFGTPYNEQFFGPGTRLTVL.

CDR3 amino acids: CASSQRVGGTDTQYF. The CDR3 bases are TGTGCCAGCAGCCAACGGGTCGGCGGCACAGATACGCAGTATTTT. The chain links TRBV7-9 to TRBJ2-3; D gene ambiguous. CDR1 and CDR2 from the germline V gene are SEHNR and FQNEAQ (reference sequence). Trimming shortened V by 5 bases and J by 1 base, and 13 bases separated the two germline ends. This CDR3 spans 15 amino acids.

This clone was counted only a few times. The chain combines TRBV15 with TRBJ1-3; possibly TRBD1 for D (5 bases). The V end was cut by 0 bases, the J end by 0 bases, with 12 bases between. This CDR3 has 17 amino acids. Germline V lookup: CDR1 LNHNV, CDR2 YYDKDF (reference sequence). DNA of the CDR3: TGTGCCACCAGCAGAGATATCCAGGGCTACTCTGGAAACACCATATATTTT. Encoded protein: CATSRDIQGYSGNTIYF.

This clone came up once. The V and J genes are TRBV12-3 or TRBV12-4 and TRBJ1-2; 9 bases line up with TRBD1. The CDR3 is made up of 13 amino acids. Trimming removed 6 bases from V and 2 bases from J; junction bases left unmatched: 1. CDR3 region: CASRGTGNYGYTF. The CDR3 DNA is TGTGCCAGCAGAGGGACAGGGAACTATGGCTACACCTTC.

The V and J genes are TRBV27 and TRBJ1-1, with 7 bases that match TRBD1. The germline gives CDR1 MNHEY, CDR2 SMNVEV (reference sequence). The CDR3 spans 15 residues. The V and J ends lost 1 base and 4 bases, in that order; junction bases with no gene match: 6. CDR3 in DNA: TGTGCCAGCAGTTTATTCGGCCAGGGGGGCACTGAAGCTTTCTTT. Amino acid sequence: CASSLFGQGGTEAFF.

For this clone: Other nucleotide sequences in the sample specify the same CDR3. The V call is TRBV28, the J call TRBJ1-2; 10 bases match TRBD1. V lost 5 bases, J lost 7 bases, and 4 bases stayed unmatched. Germline-derived CDR1 and CDR2 are MDHEN and SYDVKM. There are 13 residues in the CDR3. The CDR3, as DNA: TGTGCCAGCAGTCTCGGACAGGGGGGTGGCTACACCTTC. Its translation is CASSLGQGGGYTF.

The chain combines TRBV7-2 with TRBJ1-4, with 9 bases lining up with TRBD1. The CDR3 has 14 residues. From germline, CDR1 is SGHTA and CDR2 FQGNSA. Germline trimming cut 6 bases from V and 7 bases from J; bases unmatched to any gene: 6. CDR3 region: CASRTGTGSEKLFF. CDR3 coding DNA: TGTGCCAGCAGAACTGGGACAGGGTCTGAAAAACTGTTTTTT.

The chain uses TRBV7-3 and TRBJ2-3; D is unclear. Germline-derived CDR1 and CDR2 are SGHTA and FQGTGA. Trimming stripped 4 bases from V and 2 bases from J, with 7 bases between. The CDR3 totals 13 residues. This CDR3 is CASSSRITDTQYF. Here the CDR3 DNA reads TGTGCCAGCAGCTCCAGGATCACAGATACGCAGTATTTT. Full variable domain (outside the CDR3, taken from reference TRBV7-3 and TRBJ2-3): GAGVSQTPSNKVTEKGKYVELRCDPISGHTALYWYRQSLGQGPEFLIYFQGTGAADDSGLPNDRFFAVRPEGSVSTLKIQRTERGDSAVYLCASSSRITDTQYFGPGTRLTVL.

This clone was counted only a few times. The chain joins TRBV6-6 to TRBJ1-3; D gene ambiguous. Per germline, CDR1 MNHNY and CDR2 SVGAGI (reference sequence). Between the trimmed V and J ends, which lost 5 bases and 0 bases, there was a span of 23 bases. This CDR3 is built from 19 residues. CDR3 in amino acids: CASSPLAHRSKSSGNTIYF. DNA of the CDR3: TGTGCCAGCAGTCCCCTGGCCCACCGCTCAAAATCCTCTGGAAACACCATATATTTT.

V and J are TRBV28 and TRBJ2-7; D gene unclear. Between the trimmed V and J ends, which lost 3 bases and 5 bases, there was a span of 8 bases. This CDR3 comprises 12 residues. The germline CDR1 and CDR2 sequences are MDHEN and SYDVKM. For the CDR3, the DNA is TGTGCCAGCAGTTTTCGTATCGACGAGCAGTACTTC. Translated: CASSFRIDEQYF. Complete variable domain (other parts from reference TRBV28 and TRBJ2-7): DVKVTQSSRYLVKRTGEKVFLECVQDMDHENMFWYRQDPGLGLRLIYFSYDVKMKEKGDIPEGYSVSREKKERFSLILESASTNQTSMYLCASSFRIDEQYFGPGTRLTVT.

This chain links TRBV15 with TRBJ1-6; 8 bases fit TRBD1. This CDR3 has 15 residues. CDR1 is LNHNV and CDR2 is YYDKDF in the germline V gene (reference sequence). Trimming at V came to 8 bases and at J to 10 bases, leaving 13 bases not matched to a gene. The CDR3: CATQMRTGLGSPLHF. The CDR3 nucleotides are TGTGCCACCCAGATGAGGACAGGGTTAGGGTCACCCCTCCACTTT.

V gene TRBV9 combines with J gene TRBJ1-1; D possibly corresponds to TRBD1 (6 bases). The CDR3 runs to 15 residues. The V end lost 0 bases, the J end lost 2 bases, and 11 bases lay between the germline ends. Germline V gene sequence: CDR1 SGDLS, CDR2 YYNGEE. The CDR3 DNA reads as TGTGCCAGCAGCGTAGCTGTGACAGGAAACACTGAAGCTTTCTTT. Translating gives CASSVAVTGNTEAFF.

The V and J genes are TRBV4-3 and TRBJ1-2; maybe TRBD1 (6 bases). Deletions cut 0 bases from V and 4 bases from J, with 12 bases between. The CDR3 has 15 amino acids. Germline V CDR1 and CDR2: LGHNA, YSLEER. CDR3 protein: CASSQDRGRSYGYTF. For the CDR3, the DNA is TGCGCCAGCAGCCAAGACAGGGGCCGGTCCTATGGCTACACCTTC.

The J gene is TRBJ1-2, the V gene TRBV10-3; weak D call: TRBD1 (5 bases). Trimming removed 0 bases from V and 6 bases from J, with 17 bases in between. CDR3 length: 16 amino acids. Germline CDR1 and CDR2: ENHRY and SYGVKD. For the CDR3, the DNA is TGTGCCATCAGTGAGTCGGTCTTTGGGAGGGGTGATGGCTACACCTTC. Amino acid sequence: CAISESVFGRGDGYTF.

The rearrangement links TRBV7-2 to TRBJ1-4; D uncertain. Deletions cut 0 bases from V and 8 bases from J, with 10 bases between. This CDR3 is 14 amino acids long. Looked up from germline, CDR1 is SGHTA and CDR2 is FQGNSA. The CDR3 region is CASSLAGGQEKLFF. In DNA form, the CDR3 reads TGTGCCAGCAGCTTAGCGGGAGGGCAAGAAAAACTGTTTTTT. Together with reference TRBV7-2 and TRBJ1-4, the CDR3 gives the full variable domain: GAGVSQSPSNKVTEKGKDVELRCDPISGHTALYWYRQSLGQGLEFLIYFQGNSAPDKSGLPSDRFSAERTGGSVSTLTIQRTQQEDSAVYLCASSLAGGQEKLFFGSGTQLSVL.